The rows below give T cell receptor beta chains drawn from one sample of a study of T cell responses to AZD1222 COVID-19 vaccine. Some clones are missing from TCRdb's copy, which holds only in-frame ones; the method was immunoSEQ multiplex PCR. Of about 94,000 clones listed, 85% to 90% are singletons. The sequenced sample was peripheral blood, obtained 28 days after the second AZD1222 dose. These receptors were obtained from an adult who received the AZD1222 COVID-19 vaccine. Each CDR3 is given with its conserved first and last residue. Fields, in order: D gene, V gene, J gene, clone size, CDR3 DNA, CDR3 protein. A D gene is named only where the DNA matches it firmly. The size of a clone is reported for some rows only, either as once, few or many, or as a class for expanded clones.

>-|TRBV20-1|TRBJ1-1|-
TGCAGTGCTACTACAGGGATTGAAGCTTTCTTT
CSATTGIEAFF
>TRBD1|TRBV5-4|TRBJ2-5|once
TGTGCCAGCAGCGGAGAGGACAGGGGGCAAGAGACCCAGTACTTC
CASSGEDRGQETQYF
>-|TRBV7-2|TRBJ2-5|-
TGTGCCAGCAGCTTTCAGCGGGCCCCCCAAGAGACCCAGTACTTC
CASSFQRAPQETQYF
>-|TRBV4-1|TRBJ2-5|-
TGCGCCAGCACGTTCGCACCCCACGAGACCCAGTACTTC
CASTFAPHETQYF
>-|TRBV19|TRBJ1-5|-
TGTGCCAGTAGTATTGGTCAGGGTTTACAGCCCCAGCATTTT
CASSIGQGLQPQHF
>-|TRBV13|TRBJ2-5|-
TGTGCCAGCAGCTTAGTGCAGGACGGGGAGACCCAGTACTTC
CASSLVQDGETQYF
>-|TRBV18|TRBJ1-2|-
TGTGCCAGCTCACCGGACAGTGACTATGGCTACACCTTC
CASSPDSDYGYTF
>-|TRBV7-2|TRBJ2-1|-
TGTGCCAGCAGCTCAGGCCGGCAGGGATTCTACAATGAGCAGTTCTTC
CASSSGRQGFYNEQFF
>-|TRBV6-5|TRBJ1-6|-
TGTGCCAGCAGTCAACAGAATTCACCCCTCCACTTT
CASSQQNSPLHF
>TRBD1|TRBV2|TRBJ1-1|once
TGTGCCAGCAGTGAACCGGGACAGGGTGGTGGGGCTTTCTTT
CASSEPGQGGGAFF
>-|TRBV2|TRBJ1-5|-
TGTGCCAGCAACCAGGGGATTGCAAATCAGCCCCAGCATTTT
CASNQGIANQPQHF
>-|TRBV6-5|TRBJ1-6|-
TGTGCCAGCGTAGTTACTTATAATTCACCCCTCCACTTT
CASVVTYNSPLHF
>-|TRBV6-5|TRBJ2-5|-
TGTGCCAGCAGTCTCCCTGGAGCGGGGACCCAGTACTTC
CASSLPGAGTQYF
>-|TRBV5-1|TRBJ2-7|-
TGCGCCAGCAGCTTGGCTCCGGGCAGCCTCTCCTACGAGCAGTACTTC
CASSLAPGSLSYEQYF
>TRBD2|TRBV27|TRBJ2-1|-
TGTGCCAGCAGTCCAAAGGGACTACTCTACAATGAGCAGTTCTTC
CASSPKGLLYNEQFF
>-|TRBV6-5|TRBJ1-5|-
TGTGCCAGCAGCTACAGGACCGGCAATCAGCCCCAGCATTTT
CASSYRTGNQPQHF
>-|TRBV7-2|TRBJ2-1|-
TGTGCCAGCAGCTTAGGGGGGGATATGAATGAGCAGTTCTTC
CASSLGGDMNEQFF
>TRBD1|TRBV11-3|TRBJ1-2|few
TGTGCCAGCAGCTCCCACCAATACGAACAGGGGGACTATGGCTACACCTTC
CASSSHQYEQGDYGYTF
>-|TRBV7-9|TRBJ2-7|-
TGTGCCAGCAGCTTGGGGGAGACTGACCCCCGGTCCCTTTACGAGCAGTACTTC
CASSLGETDPRSLYEQYF
>-|TRBV12-3/TRBV12-4|TRBJ1-4|-
TGTGCCAGCAGTTCTTACGAAAAACTGTTTTTT
CASSSYEKLFF
>-|TRBV5-5|TRBJ2-7|-
TGTGCCAGCAGCCCGAAGGGGATTTACGAGCAGTACTTC
CASSPKGIYEQYF
>TRBD1|TRBV4-3|TRBJ1-2|-
TGCGCCAGCAGTCTAAGATGGACAGGGCCGGACTACACCTTC
CASSLRWTGPDYTF
>-|TRBV11-2|TRBJ2-1|-
TGTGCCAGCAGCTTAGTGTTTGAGTACAATGAGCAGTTCTTC
CASSLVFEYNEQFF
>-|TRBV3-1/TRBV3-2|TRBJ2-2|few
TGTGCCAGCAGCCAAGTGACCGGGGAGCTGTTTTTT
CASSQVTGELFF
>-|TRBV9|TRBJ1-1|once
TGTGCCAGCAGCTCCGTAAACGGTTTTGAAGCTTTCTTT
CASSSVNGFEAFF
>-|TRBV2|TRBJ2-1|-
TGTGCCAGCAGTGCTTACGACTTGGATGGCAGGGACAATGAGCAGTTCTTC
CASSAYDLDGRDNEQFF